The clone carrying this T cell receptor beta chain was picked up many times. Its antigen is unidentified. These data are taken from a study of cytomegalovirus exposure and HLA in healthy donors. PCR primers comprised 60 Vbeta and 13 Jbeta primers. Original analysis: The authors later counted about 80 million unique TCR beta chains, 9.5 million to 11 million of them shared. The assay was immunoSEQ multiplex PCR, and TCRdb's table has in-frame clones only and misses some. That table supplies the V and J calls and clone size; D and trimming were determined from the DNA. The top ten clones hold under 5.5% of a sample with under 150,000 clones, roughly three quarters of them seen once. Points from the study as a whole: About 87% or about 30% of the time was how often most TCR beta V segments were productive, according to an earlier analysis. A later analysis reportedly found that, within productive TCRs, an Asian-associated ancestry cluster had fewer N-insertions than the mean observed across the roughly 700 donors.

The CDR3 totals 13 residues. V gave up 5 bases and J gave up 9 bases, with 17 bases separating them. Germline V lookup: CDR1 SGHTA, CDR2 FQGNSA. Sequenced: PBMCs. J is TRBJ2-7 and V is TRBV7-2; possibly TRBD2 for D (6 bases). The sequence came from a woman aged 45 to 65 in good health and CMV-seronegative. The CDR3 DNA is TGTGCCAGCAGCGCGGACGCGGGGTCGGGGCAGTACTTC. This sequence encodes CASSADAGSGQYF.